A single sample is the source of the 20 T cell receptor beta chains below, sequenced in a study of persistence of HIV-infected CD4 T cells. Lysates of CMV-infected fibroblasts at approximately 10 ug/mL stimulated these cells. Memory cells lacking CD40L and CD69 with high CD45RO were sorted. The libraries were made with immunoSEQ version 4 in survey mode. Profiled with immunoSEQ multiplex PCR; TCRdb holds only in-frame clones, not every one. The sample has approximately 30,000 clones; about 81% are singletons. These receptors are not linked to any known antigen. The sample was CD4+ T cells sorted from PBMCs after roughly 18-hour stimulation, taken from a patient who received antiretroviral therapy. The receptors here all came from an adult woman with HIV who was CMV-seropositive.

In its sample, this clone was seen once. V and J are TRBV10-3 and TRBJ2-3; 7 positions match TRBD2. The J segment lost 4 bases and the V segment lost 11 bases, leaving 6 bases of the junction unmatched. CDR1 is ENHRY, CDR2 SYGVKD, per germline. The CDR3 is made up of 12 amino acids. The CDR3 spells CAVAGDADTQYF. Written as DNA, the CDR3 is TGTGCCGTTGCGGGAGATGCAGATACGCAGTATTTT.

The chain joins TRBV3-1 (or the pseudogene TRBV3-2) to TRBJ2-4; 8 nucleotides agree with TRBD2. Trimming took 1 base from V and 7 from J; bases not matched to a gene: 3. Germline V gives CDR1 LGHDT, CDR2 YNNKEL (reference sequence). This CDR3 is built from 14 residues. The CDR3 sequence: CASSQGTSRNIQYF. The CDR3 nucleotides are TGTGCCAGCAGCCAAGGGACTAGCAGGAACATTCAGTACTTC.

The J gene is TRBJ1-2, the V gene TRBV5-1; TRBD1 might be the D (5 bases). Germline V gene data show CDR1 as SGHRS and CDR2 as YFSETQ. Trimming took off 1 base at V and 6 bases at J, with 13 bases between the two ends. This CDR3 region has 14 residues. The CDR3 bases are TGCGCCAGCAGCTTGAATATCCAGGGCGATGGCTACACCTTC. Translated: CASSLNIQGDGYTF.

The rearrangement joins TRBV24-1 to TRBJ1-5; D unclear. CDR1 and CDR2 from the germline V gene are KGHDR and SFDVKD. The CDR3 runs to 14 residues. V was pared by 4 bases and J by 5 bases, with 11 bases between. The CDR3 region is CATSEGSSYQPQHF. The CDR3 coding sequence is TGTGCCACCAGTGAGGGCAGTTCTTATCAGCCCCAGCATTTT.

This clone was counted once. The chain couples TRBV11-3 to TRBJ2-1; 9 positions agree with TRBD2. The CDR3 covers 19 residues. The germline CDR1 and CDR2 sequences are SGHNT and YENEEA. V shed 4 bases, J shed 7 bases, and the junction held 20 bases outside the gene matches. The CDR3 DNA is TGTGCCAGCAGCTCCTCCCCTTTTCTGAGCGGGGGGATGAGAAATGAGCAGTTCTTC. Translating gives CASSSSPFLSGGMRNEQFF.

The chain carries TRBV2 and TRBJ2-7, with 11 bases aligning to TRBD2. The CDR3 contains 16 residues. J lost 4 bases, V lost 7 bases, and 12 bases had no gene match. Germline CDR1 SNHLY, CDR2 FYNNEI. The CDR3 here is CASTPSGGLAVYEQYF. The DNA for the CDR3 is TGTGCCAGCACCCCCTCAGGGGGACTAGCGGTGTACGAGCAGTACTTC.

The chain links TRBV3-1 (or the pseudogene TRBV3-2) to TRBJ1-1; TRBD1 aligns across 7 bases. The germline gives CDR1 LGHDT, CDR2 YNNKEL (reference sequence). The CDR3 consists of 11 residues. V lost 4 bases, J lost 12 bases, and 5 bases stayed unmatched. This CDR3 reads CASSRTGEPFF. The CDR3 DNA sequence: TGTGCCAGCAGCCGAACAGGGGAACCTTTCTTT.

CDR3 DNA sequence: TGTGCCAGCAGTGAAACGACCCTAGATACGCAGTATTTT. Amino acid sequence: CASSETTLDTQYF. V and J are TRBV6-4 and TRBJ2-3; D unclear. The CDR3 runs to 13 residues. Germline V lookup: CDR1 MRHNA, CDR2 SNTAGT. The germline V and J ends were trimmed by 3 bases and 5 bases, with 9 bases remaining between them.

CDR3 amino acids: CASSLNRGSYGYTF. The CDR3 DNA is TGTGCCAGCAGCTTGAACAGGGGCAGCTATGGCTACACCTTC. The chain has TRBV7-9 and TRBJ1-2; 7 bases align to TRBD1. V gave up 3 bases and J gave up 4 bases; unmatched junction bases: 5. Germline CDR1 SEHNR, CDR2 FQNEAQ (reference sequence). The CDR3 covers 14 residues.

DNA for the CDR3: TGTGCCACCAGCAGAGACAGGGCGGCCGGCTACACCTTC. Its translation is CATSRDRAAGYTF. This sequence joins TRBV15 and TRBJ1-2; a weak D match, TRBD1 (5 bases). Trimming pared 0 bases from V and 8 bases from J, leaving 10 bases between. This CDR3 is 13 amino acids long. The germline CDR1 and CDR2 sequences are LNHNV and YYDKDF (reference sequence).

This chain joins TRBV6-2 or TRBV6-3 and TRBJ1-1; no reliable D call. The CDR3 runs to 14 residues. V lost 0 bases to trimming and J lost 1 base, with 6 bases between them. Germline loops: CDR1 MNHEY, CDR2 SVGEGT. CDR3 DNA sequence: TGTGCCAGCAGTTACTCGTGGGGGAACACTGAAGCTTTCTTT. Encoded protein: CASSYSWGNTEAFF.

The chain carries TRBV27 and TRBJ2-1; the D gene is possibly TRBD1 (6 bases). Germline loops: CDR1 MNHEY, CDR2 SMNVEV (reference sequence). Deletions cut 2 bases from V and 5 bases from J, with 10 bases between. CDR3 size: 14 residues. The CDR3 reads CASSLTGLDNEQFF. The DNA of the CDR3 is TGTGCCAGCAGTTTAACAGGGCTTGACAATGAGCAGTTCTTC.

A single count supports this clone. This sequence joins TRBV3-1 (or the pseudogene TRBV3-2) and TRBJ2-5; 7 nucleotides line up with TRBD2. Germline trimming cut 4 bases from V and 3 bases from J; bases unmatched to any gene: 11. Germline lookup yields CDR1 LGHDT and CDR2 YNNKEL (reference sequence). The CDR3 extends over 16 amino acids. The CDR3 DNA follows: TGTGCCAGCAGCCCCGGGGGGTCCTGGCAAAAAGAGACCCAGTACTTC. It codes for CASSPGGSWQKETQYF.

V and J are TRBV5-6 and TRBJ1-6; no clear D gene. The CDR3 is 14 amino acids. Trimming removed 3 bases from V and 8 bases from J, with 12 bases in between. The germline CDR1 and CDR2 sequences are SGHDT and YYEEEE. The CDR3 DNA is TGTGCCAGCAGCTCCCTAGGGCACGATTCACCCCTCCACTTT. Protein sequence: CASSSLGHDSPLHF.

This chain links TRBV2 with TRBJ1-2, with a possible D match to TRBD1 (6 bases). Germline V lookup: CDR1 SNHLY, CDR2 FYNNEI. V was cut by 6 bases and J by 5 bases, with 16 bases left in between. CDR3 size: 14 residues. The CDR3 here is CASRVYGQIYGYTF. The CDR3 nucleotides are TGTGCCAGCAGGGTTTACGGACAGATTTATGGCTACACCTTC.

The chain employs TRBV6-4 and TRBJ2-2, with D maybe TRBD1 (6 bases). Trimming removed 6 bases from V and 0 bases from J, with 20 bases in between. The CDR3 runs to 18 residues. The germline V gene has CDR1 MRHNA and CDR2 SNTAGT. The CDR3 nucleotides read TGTGCCAGCAGCGAGGGGCTTATGGGGGCAACGAACACCGGGGAGCTGTTTTTT. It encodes CASSEGLMGATNTGELFF.

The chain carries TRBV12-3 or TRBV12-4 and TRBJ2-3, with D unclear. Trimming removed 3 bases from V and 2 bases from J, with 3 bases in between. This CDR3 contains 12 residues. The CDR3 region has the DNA TGTGCCAGCAGTTTCCTCACAGATACGCAGTATTTT. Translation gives CASSFLTDTQYF.

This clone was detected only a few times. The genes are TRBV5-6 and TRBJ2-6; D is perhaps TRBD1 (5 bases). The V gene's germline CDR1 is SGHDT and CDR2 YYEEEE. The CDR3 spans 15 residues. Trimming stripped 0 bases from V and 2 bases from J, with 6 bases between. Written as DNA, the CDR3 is TGTGCCAGCAGCTTGGAGGGGACTGGGGCCAACGTCCTGACTTTC. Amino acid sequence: CASSLEGTGANVLTF.

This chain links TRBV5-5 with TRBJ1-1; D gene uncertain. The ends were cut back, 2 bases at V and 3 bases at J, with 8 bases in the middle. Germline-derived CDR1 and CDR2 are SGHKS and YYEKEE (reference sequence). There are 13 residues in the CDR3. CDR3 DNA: TGTGCCAGCAGCTTTGACCGATACACTGAAGCTTTCTTT. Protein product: CASSFDRYTEAFF.

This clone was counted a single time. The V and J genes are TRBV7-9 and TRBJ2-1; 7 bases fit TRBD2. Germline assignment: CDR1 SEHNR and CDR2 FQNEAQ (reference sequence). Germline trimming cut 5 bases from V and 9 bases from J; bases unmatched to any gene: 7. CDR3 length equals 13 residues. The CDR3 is CASSTRGDGEQFF. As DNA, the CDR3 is TGTGCCAGCAGCACCCGGGGGGACGGTGAGCAGTTCTTC.